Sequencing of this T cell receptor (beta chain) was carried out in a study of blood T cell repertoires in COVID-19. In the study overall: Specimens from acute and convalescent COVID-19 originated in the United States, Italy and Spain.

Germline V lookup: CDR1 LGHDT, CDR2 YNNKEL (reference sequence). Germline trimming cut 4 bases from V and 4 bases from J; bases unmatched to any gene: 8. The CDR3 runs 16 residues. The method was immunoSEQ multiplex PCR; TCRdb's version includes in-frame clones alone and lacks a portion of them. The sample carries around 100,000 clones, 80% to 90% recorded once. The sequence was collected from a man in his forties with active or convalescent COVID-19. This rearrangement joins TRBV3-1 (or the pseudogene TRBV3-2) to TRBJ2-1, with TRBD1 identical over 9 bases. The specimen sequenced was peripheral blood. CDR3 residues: CASSRITGQGYNEQFF. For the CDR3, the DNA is TGTGCCAGCAGCCGAATCACGGGACAGGGTTACAATGAGCAGTTCTTC.